One sample yielded the 3 T cell receptor beta chains listed below, sequenced in a study of OX40 agonist ivuxolimab in advanced cancers. Method: immunoSEQ multiplex PCR; TCRdb's copy keeps in-frame clones and lacks some. The sample has 46,000 or so clones; roughly 80% are singletons. Sequencing used CD4+ or CD8+ T cells sorted from blood, obtained in a trial of the OX40 agonist ivuxolimab. Receptors were obtained from an adult with an advanced solid tumor such as melanoma, head and neck, liver or kidney cancer.

The chain carries TRBV6-5 and TRBJ2-3; 7 positions agree with TRBD1. Trimming removed 5 bases from V and 4 bases from J; junction bases left unmatched: 6. This CDR3 is 14 amino acids long. In germline, CDR1 is MNHEY, CDR2 SVGAGI. The CDR3, as DNA: TGTGCCAGCAGTAATCGACAGGGACCAGATACGCAGTATTTT. This sequence encodes CASSNRQGPDTQYF.

The gene calls are TRBV28 and TRBJ2-3; D gene ambiguous. The CDR3 sequence is 13 residues long. V lost 7 bases to trimming and J lost 0 bases, with 8 bases between them. Looked up from germline, CDR1 is MDHEN and CDR2 is SYDVKM. The CDR3 coding sequence is TGTGCCAGCACCCAAACTAGCACAGATACGCAGTATTTT. Translation gives CASTQTSTDTQYF.

V is TRBV6-5 and J is TRBJ1-2; tentative D call: TRBD1 (5 bases). The CDR3 is made up of 16 amino acids. V was shortened by 1 base and J by 2 bases, with 14 bases between the two germline ends. Germline CDR1 reads MNHEY; CDR2 reads SVGAGI. The CDR3 region is CASSYLGPSGNYGYTF. The CDR3 nucleotides read TGTGCCAGCAGTTACTTGGGACCCAGTGGGAACTATGGCTACACCTTC.